This is a list of T cell receptor beta chains from one sample in a study of human versus mouse CDR3 diversity and MHC coevolution. Generated by immunoSEQ multiplex PCR, the TCRdb table keeps only in-frame clones and is missing some. In the table there are about 83,000 clones, around 90% of which are singletons. The specimen sequenced was naive CD4+ T cells from blood. The receptors were sampled from a person between 30 and 69 years old in good health. The CDR3 runs from the conserved cysteine through the conserved F or W.

len	v_gene	j_gene	CDR3aa
18	TRBV5-4	TRBJ1-2	CASSLGPLGTNINYGYTF
15	TRBV28	TRBJ2-3	CASSLPGQGSDTQYF
15	TRBV4-1	TRBJ2-5	CASSQVRPGRETQYF
13	TRBV14	TRBJ2-1	CASSQDRTSGMVF
13	TRBV27	TRBJ2-7	CASSFFPGNEQYF
14	TRBV6-5	TRBJ1-2	CASSHTRQEFGYTF
14	TRBV6-1	TRBJ1-5	CASSEGSPRQPQHF
12	TRBV18	TRBJ2-1	CASSPQMNEQFF
15	TRBV5-1	TRBJ1-6	CASSLDSGGNSPLHF
15	TRBV5-1	TRBJ2-7	CASSLTTSFAYEQYF
15	TRBV28	TRBJ2-2	CASRSGTQNTGELFF
15	TRBV27	TRBJ1-3	CASSSPGDLKNTIYF
15	TRBV5-4	TRBJ2-7	CASSEGQGSSYEQYF
14	TRBV6-1	TRBJ2-7	CASRPGQGAYEQYF
15	TRBV9	TRBJ2-2	CASSQRTLNTGELFF
15	TRBV6-5	TRBJ2-1	CASSRAGTTYNEQFF
16	TRBV6-4	TRBJ2-1	CASSGRSGRDYNEQFF
15	TRBV4-1	TRBJ2-5	CASSERDARGETQYF
18	TRBV5-1	TRBJ1-6	CASSSGMLGQGLNSPLHF
16	TRBV7-9	TRBJ2-7	CASSPTETGSSYEQYF
16	TRBV6-4	TRBJ2-5	CASSYLTGEAGETQYF
13	TRBV5-1	TRBJ2-7	CASSFFVSYEQYF
15	TRBV2	TRBJ2-4	CASREGLAGTYIQYF
15	TRBV10-2	TRBJ2-1	CASSSLAGPVNEQFF
15	TRBV6-1	TRBJ1-3	CASSESGGAGNTIYF
12	TRBV28	TRBJ1-2	CASSERFTGYTF
16	TRBV6-6	TRBJ2-7	CASSYSSAGVLYEQYF
14	TRBV7-9	TRBJ1-4	CASSLQGVREKLFF
15	TRBV6-6	TRBJ1-6	CASSHQGQANSPLHF
15	TRBV6-5	TRBJ2-1	CASSPIAGGGGRQFF
17	TRBV9	TRBJ2-7	CASSVGGLSSWSDEQYF
14	TRBV6-1	TRBJ1-2	CASSPLRGSYGYTF
14	TRBV30	TRBJ2-1	CAWSVGGSYNEQFF
14	TRBV19	TRBJ1-1	CASSAPPSGTEAFF